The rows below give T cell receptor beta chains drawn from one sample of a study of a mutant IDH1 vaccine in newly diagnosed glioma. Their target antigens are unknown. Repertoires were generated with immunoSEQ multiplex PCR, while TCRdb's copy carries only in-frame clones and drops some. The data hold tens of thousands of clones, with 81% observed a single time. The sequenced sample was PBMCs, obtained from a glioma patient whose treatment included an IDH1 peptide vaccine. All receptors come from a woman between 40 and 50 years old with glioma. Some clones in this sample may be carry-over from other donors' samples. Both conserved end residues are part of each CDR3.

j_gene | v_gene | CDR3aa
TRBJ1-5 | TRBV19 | CASSWTQYSNQPQHF
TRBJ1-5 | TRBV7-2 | CASSLVGAPNQPQHF
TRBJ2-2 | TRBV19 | CASSPLRDTGELFF
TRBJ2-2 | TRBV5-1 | CASSATGGSDTGELFF
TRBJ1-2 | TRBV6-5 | CASSYRPNYGYTF
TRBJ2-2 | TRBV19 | CASGQGAWTGELFF
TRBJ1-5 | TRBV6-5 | CASKPGNSNQPQHF
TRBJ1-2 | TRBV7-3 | CASSLRDARLNGYTF
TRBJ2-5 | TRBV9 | CASSVGGSQETQYF
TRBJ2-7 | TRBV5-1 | CASSFSSWDYEQYF
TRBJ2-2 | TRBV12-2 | CASRSKADRGVPANTGELFF
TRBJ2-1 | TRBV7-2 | CASSLLVGRYNEQFF
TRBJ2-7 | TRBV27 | CASSPLGDRSSEQYF
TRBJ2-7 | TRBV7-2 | CASSFRASRDYPYEQYF
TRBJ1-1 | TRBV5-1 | CASSLTGVNTEAFF
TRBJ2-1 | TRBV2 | CASSERRGEYNEQFF
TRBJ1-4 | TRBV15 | CATSSSGAGQGVEKLFF
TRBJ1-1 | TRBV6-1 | CASSLRVEAFF
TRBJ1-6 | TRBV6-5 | CASSPGNALHF
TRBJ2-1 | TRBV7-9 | CASSSFWGLKRDEQFF
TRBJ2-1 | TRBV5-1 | CASRAGTSGNEQFF
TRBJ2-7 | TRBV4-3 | CASSLRAGDEQYF
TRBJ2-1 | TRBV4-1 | CASSQPTSSSYNEQFF
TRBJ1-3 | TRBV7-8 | CASSLAQTVGNTIYF
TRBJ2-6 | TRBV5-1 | CASSRGTGTGANVLTF
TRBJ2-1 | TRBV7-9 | CASSLSIREGLPEQFF
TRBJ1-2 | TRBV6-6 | CASNYSPGQGYGYTF